This T cell receptor beta chain was captured by sequencing in a study of blood T cell repertoires in COVID-19 (dated by TCRdb to 2019 to 2021). Regarding the complete study: Samples covering the acute and convalescent phases of COVID-19 were provided by collaborators in the United States, Italy and Spain. The prospective study material was composed of cDNA or gDNA derived from T cells, B-cell-depleted T cells, or PBMCs. The dataset comprised deeply sampled blood TCRbeta repertoires from subjects exposed to, actively infected with, or recovered from COVID-19. The repertoires were released in a freely available public database intended as a resource for research on the immune response to SARS-CoV-2. The samples were drawn from the first 160 participants of the ongoing ImmuneRACE study and from under 1,500 subjects provided by 6 global collaborators. The sample metadata nearly always contained a de-identified subject ID, COVID-19 status, age in years and sex. Where available, HLA class I and class II types were taken from metadata supplied by the sample provider and were not determined by assay-based typing. What the authors observed across the whole study: The quantity of clinical and demographic metadata differed by source and by participant and was supplied without curation.

The immunoSEQ Assay, a bias-controlled multiplex PCR, was used to amplify TCRbeta CDR3 regions from genomic DNA. The authors' analysis ran thus. The number of nucleated cells in each sample was estimated by amplification of reference gene primers within the assay. To quantify the absolute abundance of each unique TCRbeta CDR3 rearrangement, sequence reads were collapsed and filtered. For each sample, productive Simpson clonality was calculated by taking the square root of Simpson's diversity index across productive rearrangements. Here the immuneACCESS table is served through TCRdb, limited to in-frame sequences with V and J called. Missing clones are a known gap in these copies; in checked studies unresolved V genes cover under half, and the rest lacks a known reason. V, J and clone size derive from that table, while D and trimming were established from the DNA sequence. In this sample the table shows roughly 250,000 clones, roughly 93% of which occur a single time. The top ten clones comprise about 2.1% of the sample.

Participants in the prospective study were enrolled through a virtual design, were aged roughly 18 to 100 years, and lived in roughly 24 United States geographic areas. Cohort assignment in the prospective study relied on participant-reported clinical history from a screening survey and a study questionnaire. Each participant in the prospective study had whole blood, serum and a nasopharyngeal or oropharyngeal swab collected by mobile phlebotomists. Prospective study participants could optionally give additional blood draws and questionnaires over an approximately two-month period. Prospective study blood samples were shipped either frozen or at room temperature before DNA extraction. The CDR3 contains 15 residues, cysteine and phenylalanine counted. The read is trimmed to its CDR3 DNA, 45 bases read in frame from base 1. Relative to germline, V is missing 2 bases and J is missing 6 bases, with 4 bases of the junction outside any gene match. Per the germline V gene, SGHRS is the CDR1 and YFSETQ is the CDR2.

This clone came up a few times. The clone's antigen remains unknown. No quality values exist for individual bases; no much larger clone is one base distant. The sequence links TRBV5-1 to TRBJ2-3, and TRBD2 matches 12 of the central bases. Material: PBMCs or T cells enriched from blood (not recorded which). The TCR was taken from a woman between 40 and 50 years old with acute COVID-19. The CDR3 has the sequence CASSLRLAGEDTQYF. DNA sequence: TGCGCCAGCAGCTTAAGACTAGCGGGAGAGGATACGCAGTATTTT. Extended through the reference TRBV5-1 and TRBJ2-3 proteins, this CDR3 yields the full variable domain: KAGVTQTPRYLIKTRGQQVTLSCSPISGHRSVSWYQQTPGQGLQFLFEYFSETQRNKGNFPGRFSGRQFSNSRSEMNVSTLELGDSALYLCASSLRLAGEDTQYFGPGTRLTVL.